The T cell receptor beta chain described here comes from a study of beta chain features in type 1 diabetes. Isolated RNA was reverse transcribed in full, so expressed TCRB transcripts were sequenced. This table comes from immunoSEQ multiplex PCR, and its TCRdb copy is limited to in-frame clones, with some not included. Of roughly 700,000 clones listed, roughly 12% are singletons. The germline gives CDR1 GTSNPN, CDR2 SVGIG (reference sequence). J was trimmed by 3 bases and V by 2 bases; bases with no gene match: 9. The CDR3 extends over 15 amino acids. In this sample, this clone turned up a few times. What it binds is not known. General study findings and limits: In the patient group, naive, central memory and Treg TCRB repertoires seemed more alike than in the healthy donor group. In every one of the four CD4+ subsets, TCRB CDR3s were moderately but significantly shorter in Type 1 diabetes patients.

This receptor was obtained from a young man with type 1 diabetes. Source material: naive CD4+ T cells from blood. The chain uses TRBV30 and TRBJ1-2; TRBD1 matches at 7 bases. The CDR3 bases are TGTGCCTGGAGTACTGACAGGGCGGGGGACTATGGCTACACCTTC. This translates into CAWSTDRAGDYGYTF.